The 5 T cell receptor beta chains below were found in one sample sequenced in a study of early T cells in non-severe SARS-CoV-2 infection. Each CDR3 protein gets one entry after TCRdb re-called the 5' RACE reads with MiXCR. This sample carries about 30,000 distinct CDR3 sequences, around 5.2% of them seen once, and the ten largest clones take around 3.4%. Sequenced sample: whole blood. The source of these receptors is an adult who was a healthcare worker with PCR-confirmed SARS-CoV-2 infection or an uninfected control (not recorded which).

This clonotype came up a few times. The genes are TRBV28 and TRBJ2-5; D may be TRBD1 (5 bases). This CDR3 is built from 13 residues. Per the germline V gene, CDR1 is MDHEN and CDR2 is SYDVKM. Trimming left V 2 bases short and J 3 bases short, with 7 bases between. CDR3 sequence: CASSLGAEETQYF. The CDR3 DNA follows: TGTGCCAGCAGTTTAGGGGCAGAAGAGACCCAGTACTTC.

This clonotype was seen many times. The DNA of the CDR3 is TGTGCCAGCAGCAACTCTCAATCGCGGAACGAGCAGTACTTC. Its protein is CASSNSQSRNEQYF. The chain couples TRBV7-9 to TRBJ2-7, with D unclear. The CDR3 loop spans 14 amino acids. Deletions cut 5 bases from V and 5 bases from J, with 16 bases between. Germline-derived CDR1 and CDR2 are SEHNR and FQNEAQ (reference sequence).

Only a few counts were recorded for this clonotype. The V call is TRBV7-2, the J call TRBJ1-6; tentatively, D is TRBD1 (5 bases). The length of the CDR3 is 17 residues. V was clipped by 1 base and J by 8 bases, with 18 bases between them. Looked up from germline, CDR1 is SGHTA and CDR2 is FQGNSA. CDR3 protein: CASSLGLRGVSYSPLHF. Here the CDR3 DNA reads TGTGCCAGCAGCTTAGGGTTAAGGGGCGTATCATATTCACCCCTCCACTTT.

A note on this clonotype: A much larger clone differs by one base, so this may be a read error. This chain links TRBV12-3 or TRBV12-4 with TRBJ1-1, with a tentative D call TRBD1 (5 bases). With 5 bases removed from V and 0 bases from J, the gap between germline ends came to 16 bases. CDR3 size: 16 residues. CDR3 sequence: CASSPGRGSLNTEAFF. The CDR3 bases are TGTGCCAGCAGTCCAGGCCGGGGCAGCCTGAACACTGAAGCTTTCTTT.

This clonotype was counted ten times or more. This chain joins TRBV11-2 and TRBJ1-5, with D perhaps matching TRBD1 (6 bases). Looked up from germline, CDR1 is SGHAT and CDR2 is FQNNGV. The V gene lost 0 bases and the J gene lost 4 bases, with 10 bases spanning the gap. CDR3 length: 15 residues. The CDR3 region is CASSLDRGGNQPQHF. The CDR3 DNA reads TGTGCCAGCAGCTTAGACAGGGGAGGGAATCAGCCCCAGCATTTT.